This TCR beta chain comes out of a study of T cell changes during pregnancy in multiple sclerosis. This CDR3 contains 12 residues. Trimming left V 6 bases short and J 5 bases short, with 11 bases between. From germline, CDR1 is LNHDA and CDR2 SQIVND (reference sequence). Produced via immunoSEQ multiplex PCR; TCRdb's table is partial and in-frame only. This table has some 40,000 clones, roughly 90% appearing once. The material was CD4+ T cells from peripheral blood mononuclear cells, obtained before pregnancy. The sequence came from a female donor with multiple sclerosis, enrolled in a pregnancy study. The rearrangement links TRBV19 to TRBJ2-7, with D possibly matching TRBD1 (6 bases). The CDR3 DNA is TGTGCCAGTAGGTCCAGGGGCAACGAGCAGTACTTC. Residues: CASRSRGNEQYF.